A single sample gave rise to the 27 T cell receptor beta chains below, sequenced in a study of blood T cells in healthy people across ages. Next came a second PCR, run for about 6 to 12 cycles, which used a sample-barcoded 5' primer along with a J-beta primer mix. TCRdb re-called the 5' RACE reads through MiXCR, storing one row per CDR3 protein. The table has more than 900,000 distinct CDR3 sequences, about 23% seen once. This same sample was also part of a study on T cells of mothers and their children.

The sequenced material came from blood. These receptors originate from a girl aged 2-10 years in good health.

This clonotype was observed a few times. The V gene is TRBV6-1, the J gene TRBJ1-6; D is ambiguous. The germline V and J ends were trimmed by 2 bases and 10 bases, with 18 bases remaining between them. Per the germline V gene, CDR1 is MNHNS and CDR2 is SASEGT. This CDR3 contains 16 residues. The CDR3 sequence is CASSETSLGRSSPLHF. The CDR3 nucleotides are TGTGCCAGCAGTGAAACGTCTCTGGGAAGGTCGTCACCCCTCCACTTT.

This clonotype has only a few counts. This chain connects TRBV7-2 to TRBJ2-5; 7 bases align to TRBD2. V trimming: 3 bases; J trimming: 0 bases; junction bases outside the gene matches: 7. CDR3 length equals 16 residues. Per the germline V gene, CDR1 is SGHTA and CDR2 is FQGNSA. The CDR3 is CASSFGAGEYQETQYF. In DNA form, the CDR3 reads TGTGCCAGCAGCTTCGGGGCGGGAGAGTACCAAGAGACCCAGTACTTC. The full variable domain, with the rest looked up from reference TRBV7-2 and TRBJ2-5, is GAGVSQSPSNKVTEKGKDVELRCDPISGHTALYWYRQSLGQGLEFLIYFQGNSAPDKSGLPSDRFSAERTGGSVSTLTIQRTQQEDSAVYLCASSFGAGEYQETQYFGPGTRLLVL.

The J gene is TRBJ1-2, the V gene TRBV6-5; D is unclear. This CDR3 is 11 amino acids long. V was pared by 4 bases and J by 5 bases, with 5 bases between. Germline CDR1 reads MNHEY; CDR2 reads SVGAGI. In nucleotides, the CDR3 is TGTGCCAGCAGTTCAACTTATGGCTACACCTTC. Encoded protein: CASSSTYGYTF.

There are a few counts of this clonotype. This chain links TRBV29-1 with TRBJ1-3; tentatively, D is TRBD1 (5 bases). Germline V gives CDR1 SQVTM, CDR2 ANQGSEA. The ends were cut back, 3 bases at V and 4 bases at J, with 19 bases in the middle. This CDR3 is built from 16 residues. CDR3 DNA: TGCAGCGTTGAGATTTTCGGGACGGGGGTCGGAAACACCATATATTTT. It yields the protein CSVEIFGTGVGNTIYF.

The chain recombines TRBV6-2 or TRBV6-3 with TRBJ1-1; D gene unclear. This CDR3 contains 14 residues. V was pared by 7 bases and J by 1 base, with 13 bases between. Germline CDR1 and CDR2: MNHEY and SVGEGT. The CDR3 is CASKEMKANTEAFF. CDR3 sequence (DNA): TGTGCCAGCAAAGAAATGAAGGCGAACACTGAAGCTTTCTTT.

This clonotype was detected a few times. V is TRBV6-5 and J is TRBJ2-5, with 7 bases lining up with TRBD2. Per germline, CDR1 MNHEY and CDR2 SVGAGI. With V trimmed by 6 bases and J by 11 bases, 12 bases remained unmatched. The CDR3 contains 13 residues. This CDR3 is CASSPGSRGEQYF. CDR3 nucleotides: TGTGCCAGCAGCCCTGGATCACGGGGGGAGCAGTACTTC.

This clonotype was seen at least ten times. The chain joins TRBV29-1 to TRBJ2-7; 8 positions agree with TRBD1. V gave up 5 bases and J gave up 3 bases; unmatched junction bases: 6. Germline V gene sequence: CDR1 SQVTM, CDR2 ANQGSEA. The CDR3 contains 13 residues. CDR3 region: CSVLRTGSYEQYF. The CDR3 DNA sequence: TGCAGCGTTCTCAGGACAGGGAGCTACGAGCAGTACTTC.

The chain joins TRBV10-3 to TRBJ1-1, with TRBD1 identical over 8 bases. Germline V gives CDR1 ENHRY, CDR2 SYGVKD. The ends lost 8 bases at V and 2 bases at J; junction bases unmatched: 4. CDR3 size: 13 residues. The CDR3 here is CAIGQGLNTEAFF. The CDR3 DNA reads TGTGCCATCGGACAGGGACTCAACACTGAAGCTTTCTTT.

This clonotype was seen once. This chain connects TRBV3-1 to TRBJ1-4, with TRBD1 matching 9 bases. This CDR3 is built from 16 residues. The V segment lost 1 base and the J segment 4 bases; nucleotides outside the gene matches: 4. Germline CDR1 reads LGHDT; CDR2 reads YNNKEL (reference sequence). The CDR3 DNA reads TGTGCCAGCAGCCAAGGGGCGACAGGGGGTAATGAAAAACTGTTTTTT. It specifies CASSQGATGGNEKLFF.

The J gene is TRBJ1-2, the V gene TRBV29-1, with 7 nucleotides matching TRBD1. V dropped 6 bases and J dropped 8; count of bases not matched to a gene: 15. Germline lookup yields CDR1 SQVTM and CDR2 ANQGSEA. The CDR3 length is 14 residues. This chain's CDR3 is CSVLSGGGLQGYTF. CDR3 nucleotide sequence: TGCAGCGTCCTCTCAGGGGGAGGTCTACAGGGCTACACCTTC.

This clonotype was found a few times. The rearrangement links TRBV7-9 to TRBJ2-7; 14 positions match TRBD2. The CDR3 extends over 14 amino acids. Losses at the gene ends were 5 bases for V and 5 bases for J; bases not matched to a gene: 2. Per the germline V gene, CDR1 is SEHNR and CDR2 is FQNEAQ (reference sequence). This CDR3 is CASSVGLAGDEQYF. In DNA, the CDR3 is TGTGCCAGCAGCGTGGGACTAGCGGGAGACGAGCAGTACTTC.

The chain employs TRBV6-6 and TRBJ2-7; 11 bases agree with TRBD2. Germline V gene lookup returns CDR1 MNHNY and CDR2 SVGAGI (reference sequence). This CDR3 has 15 residues. V lost 6 bases, J lost 2 bases, and 6 bases stayed unmatched. As DNA, the CDR3 is TGTGCCAGCAGCCACACTAGCGGGGGACCCTACGAGCAGTACTTC. This translates into CASSHTSGGPYEQYF.

This clonotype was seen only a few times. This chain uses TRBV10-3 with TRBJ2-1; 15 nucleotides line up with TRBD2. The V and J ends lost 6 bases and 5 bases, in that order; junction bases with no gene match: 2. CDR1 ENHRY and CDR2 SYGVKD come from the germline V gene. CDR3 size: 15 residues. CDR3 protein: CAISGTSGRNNEQFF. CDR3 coding DNA: TGTGCCATCAGCGGGACTAGCGGGAGGAACAATGAGCAGTTCTTC.

This clonotype was counted a few times. The V call is TRBV29-1, the J call TRBJ2-5; D is unresolved. Trimming pared 4 bases from V and 11 bases from J, leaving 20 bases between. This CDR3 spans 13 amino acids. Germline V gene data show CDR1 as SQVTM and CDR2 as ANQGSEA. The CDR3 bases are TGCAGCGTTGTGACACTGCCTCGCGAAGAGCAGTACTTC. Protein: CSVVTLPREEQYF.

The chain joins TRBV5-1 to TRBJ2-2; D unclear. Germline V gives CDR1 SGHRS, CDR2 YFSETQ. V gave up 4 bases and J gave up 5 bases, with 12 bases separating them. The CDR3 loop spans 14 amino acids. In DNA, the CDR3 is TGCGCCAGCAGCCCCATAACTGAGACCGGGGAGCTGTTTTTT. This translates into CASSPITETGELFF.

Details on this clonotype: One end of the junction does not line up with germline, which may come from a read error. The chain links TRBV7-9 to TRBJ1-5, with TRBD1 identical over 10 bases. The V gene's germline CDR1 is SEHNR and CDR2 FQNEAQ (reference sequence). The CDR3 extends over 15 amino acids. The CDR3 bases are TGTGCCGGCAGCCCTTCCGGGACAGGGGATCAGCCCCAGCATTTT. Protein sequence: CAGSPSGTGDQPQHF.

This chain joins TRBV7-2 and TRBJ2-3; D call uncertain. The germline V and J ends were trimmed by 4 bases and 4 bases, with 15 bases remaining between them. The CDR3 has 15 residues. Germline V CDR1 and CDR2: SGHTA, FQGNSA. CDR3: CASSSPRQASDTQYF. CDR3 in DNA: TGTGCCAGCAGCTCACCTCGGCAGGCGTCAGATACGCAGTATTTT.

This clonotype showed up many times. The V call is TRBV11-2, the J call TRBJ2-5; D might be TRBD1 or TRBD2, each matching 6 bases. Germline values: CDR1 SGHAT, CDR2 FQNNGV. This CDR3 spans 13 amino acids. V lost 5 bases and J lost 5, with 12 bases in between. The CDR3 protein is CASSPRGVETQYF. The CDR3 DNA sequence: TGTGCCAGCAGCCCGAGGGGGGTCGAGACCCAGTACTTC.

The rearrangement uses TRBV2 and TRBJ2-1; 13 nucleotides agree with TRBD2. Trimming removed 6 bases from V and 8 bases from J; junction bases left unmatched: 22. CDR1 is SNHLY and CDR2 is FYNNEI in the germline V gene. The CDR3 covers 20 residues. The CDR3 spells CASRFPGTSGTHYRGDEQFF. The CDR3 bases are TGTGCCAGCAGATTTCCCGGGACTAGCGGGACTCATTACCGAGGGGATGAGCAGTTCTTC.

CDR3 bases: TGCAGCACTCACAGGGCTGGGGATGGTGAAAAACTGTTTTTT. Its translation: CSTHRAGDGEKLFF. This chain joins TRBV29-1 and TRBJ1-4; a weak D match, TRBD1 (6 bases). CDR1 and CDR2 (germline): SQVTM, ANQGSEA. The germline V and J ends were trimmed by 8 bases and 7 bases, with 20 bases remaining between them. The CDR3 is 14 amino acids.

Concerning this clonotype itself: Compared with germline, one end of the junction differs, possibly owing to a read error. The chain joins TRBV7-7 to TRBJ2-1; 8 bases are shared with TRBD2. Near its end, the DNA agrees better with TRBJ2-7, so the J call may be wrong. This CDR3 contains 13 residues. Germline loops: CDR1 SSHAT, CDR2 FNYEAQ (reference sequence). The CDR3 loop is CASSPGGGREQYF. In DNA, the CDR3 is TGTGCTAGCAGCCCCGGGGGGGGCCGAGAGCAGTACTTC.

This clonotype was seen a few times. The rearrangement uses TRBV12-3 or TRBV12-4 and TRBJ1-2, with D unresolved. The CDR3 runs to 13 residues. With 2 bases removed from V and 2 bases from J, the gap between germline ends came to 6 bases. CDR3 region: CASSLLTNYGYTF. In DNA, the CDR3 is TGTGCCAGCAGTTTACTTACCAACTATGGCTACACCTTC.

This clonotype was seen only a few times. The V and J genes are TRBV15 and TRBJ1-4, with a weak D call TRBD1 (5 bases). V lost 0 bases and J 8 bases, leaving 13 bases between the germline ends. CDR3 length: 15 residues. Germline V gene lookup returns CDR1 LNHNV and CDR2 YYDKDF (reference sequence). In nucleotides, the CDR3 is TGTGCCACCAGCAGAGATCTGACAGCAGCGGAAAAACTGTTTTTT. Protein product: CATSRDLTAAEKLFF.

The chain is built from TRBV7-2 and TRBJ2-5; TRBD1 is a possible D gene (5 bases). Trimming cost V 1 base and J 5 bases, with 17 bases left between them. The CDR3 runs 16 residues. The germline gives CDR1 SGHTA, CDR2 FQGNSA. CDR3 in amino acids: CASSLGTYPVGETQYF. For the CDR3, the DNA is TGTGCCAGCAGCTTAGGGACATATCCTGTGGGGGAGACCCAGTACTTC.

Here the CDR3 reads CASSLLAGKQWNEQFF. CDR3 DNA: TGTGCCAGCAGTCTACTAGCGGGAAAACAGTGGAATGAGCAGTTCTTC. The V gene is TRBV6-2 or TRBV6-3, the J gene TRBJ2-1; the match to TRBD2 covers 10 bases. The J segment lost 7 bases and the V segment lost 5 bases, leaving 11 bases of the junction unmatched. CDR3 length equals 16 residues. Germline V gives CDR1 MNHEY, CDR2 SVGEGT.

The chain employs TRBV6-4 and TRBJ2-7; TRBD2 is a possible D gene (5 bases). Trimming took off 0 bases at V and 5 bases at J, with 8 bases between the two ends. The germline V gene has CDR1 MRHNA and CDR2 SNTAGT. The CDR3 length is 13 residues. The CDR3 loop is CASSDSTGDEQYF. CDR3 nucleotides: TGTGCCAGCAGTGACTCGACCGGGGACGAGCAGTACTTC.

The chain employs TRBV2 and TRBJ2-3; D is unresolved. The CDR3 covers 16 residues. Germline V gives CDR1 SNHLY, CDR2 FYNNEI. V lost 0 bases, J lost 0 bases, and 10 bases lay in between. This CDR3 reads CASSEARPLSTDTQYF. DNA for the CDR3: TGTGCCAGCAGTGAAGCGAGGCCCCTGAGCACAGATACGCAGTATTTT.